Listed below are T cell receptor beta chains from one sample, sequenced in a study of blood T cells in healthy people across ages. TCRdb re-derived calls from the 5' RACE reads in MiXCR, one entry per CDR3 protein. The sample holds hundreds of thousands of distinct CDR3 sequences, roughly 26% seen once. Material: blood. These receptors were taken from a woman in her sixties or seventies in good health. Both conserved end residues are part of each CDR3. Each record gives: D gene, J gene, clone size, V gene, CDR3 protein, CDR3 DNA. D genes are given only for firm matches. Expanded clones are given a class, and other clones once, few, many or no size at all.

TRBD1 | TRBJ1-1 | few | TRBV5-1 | CASSLETGGFTEAFF | TGCGCCAGCAGCTTGGAGACAGGGGGTTTCACTGAAGCTTTCTTT
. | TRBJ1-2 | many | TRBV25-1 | CASYGVNYGYTF | TGTGCCAGCTACGGGGTTAACTATGGCTACACCTTC
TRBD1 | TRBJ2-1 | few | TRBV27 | CASSLTGNNEQFF | TGTGCCAGCAGTTTGACAGGGAACAATGAGCAGTTCTTC
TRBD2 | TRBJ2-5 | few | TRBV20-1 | CSARGVLAGAETQYF | TGCAGTGCTAGAGGCGTTCTAGCGGGAGCAGAGACCCAGTACTTC
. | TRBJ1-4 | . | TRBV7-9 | CASGERGSNEKLFF | TGTGCCAGCGGGGAGCGGGGCTCTAATGAAAAACTGTTTTTT
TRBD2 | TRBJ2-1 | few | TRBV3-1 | CASSQGLAGGHEQFF | TGTGCCAGCAGCCAAGGACTAGCGGGAGGTCATGAGCAGTTCTTC
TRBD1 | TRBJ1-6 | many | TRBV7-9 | CASSRTGESSPLHF | TGTGCCAGCAGCAGGACAGGGGAAAGTTCACCCCTCCACTTT
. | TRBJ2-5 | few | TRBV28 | CARALDHF | TGTGCCAGAGCCCTAGACCACTTC
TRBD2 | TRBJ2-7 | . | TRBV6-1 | CASSRGLAGGPGSYEQYF | TGTGCCAGCAGCCGAGGACTAGCGGGAGGGCCAGGTTCCTACGAGCAGTACTTC
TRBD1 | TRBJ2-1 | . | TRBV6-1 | CASSGDKGDSSYNEQFF | TGTGCCAGCAGTGGCGACAAGGGGGACAGCTCCTACAATGAGCAGTTCTTC
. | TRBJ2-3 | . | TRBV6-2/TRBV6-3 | CAGGARAGDTQYF | TGTGCCGGCGGGGCCCGGGCAGGGGATACGCAGTATTTT
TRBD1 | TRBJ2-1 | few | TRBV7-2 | CASSPRSGTAPNNEQFF | TGTGCCAGCAGCCCACGATCCGGGACAGCTCCCAACAATGAGCAGTTCTTC
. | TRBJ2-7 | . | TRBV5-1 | CASSLPDSSHEQYF | TGCGCCAGCAGCCTACCAGACAGTTCCCACGAGCAGTACTTC
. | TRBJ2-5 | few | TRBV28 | CASSHPLDYQETQYF | TGTGCCAGCAGTCACCCCCTAGATTACCAAGAGACCCAGTACTTC
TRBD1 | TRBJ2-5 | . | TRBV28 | CASSQGAKETQYF | TGTGCCAGCAGCCAGGGGGCGAAGGAGACCCAGTACTTC
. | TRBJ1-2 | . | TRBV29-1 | CSHDSNYGYTF | TGCAGCCACGACAGTAACTATGGCTACACCTTC
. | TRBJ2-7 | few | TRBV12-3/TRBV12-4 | CASSLVGGPYEQYF | TGTGCCAGCAGTCTCGTAGGGGGACCCTACGAGCAGTACTTC
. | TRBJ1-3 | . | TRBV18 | CASSSGPLGAGNTIYF | TGTGCCAGCTCATCAGGGCCCCTAGGGGCTGGAAACACCATATATTTT
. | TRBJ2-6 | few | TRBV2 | CASSEDLSGANVLTF | TGTGCCAGCAGTGAGGACTTATCTGGGGCCAACGTCCTGACTTTC
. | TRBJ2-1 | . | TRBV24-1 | CATSDLGGVGGYQQFF | TGTGCCACCAGTGATTTAGGGGGGGTCGGGGGATATCAGCAGTTCTTC
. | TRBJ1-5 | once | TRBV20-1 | CSAQLGGAANQPQHF | TGCAGTGCTCAACTTGGTGGGGCTGCCAATCAGCCCCAGCATTTT
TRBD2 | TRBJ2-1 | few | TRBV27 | CASSARLAGMNEQFF | TGTGCCAGCAGCGCCCGGCTAGCGGGAATGAATGAGCAGTTCTTC
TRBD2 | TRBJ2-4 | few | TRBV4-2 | CASSQDLAVNIQYF | TGTGCCAGCAGCCAAGATCTAGCGGTAAACATTCAGTACTTC
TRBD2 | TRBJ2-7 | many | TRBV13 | CASSRIGLAESKHPYEQYF | TGTGCCAGCAGCCGAATCGGACTAGCGGAAAGCAAACACCCCTACGAGCAGTACTTC
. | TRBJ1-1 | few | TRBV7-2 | CASSFSLLNTEAFF | TGTGCCAGCAGCTTTAGCCTACTGAACACTGAAGCTTTCTTT